The T cell receptor beta chain described here comes from a study of metastatic and nonmetastatic thyroid tumors. Study-level background: Thyroid patients, malignant and benign, had repertoires compared across blood and tumor or nodule tissue.

In the authors' methods: To classify distant metastasis in papillary thyroid cancer, a model was built from CDR3 differences across clinicopathological groups. TCRdb re-clonotyped the PCR reads through MiXCR. The V and J calls here are based on TCRdb, not the publication. The sample includes tens of thousands of clones, roughly 12% of them seen just once. About this clone: Its target is unknown. With a much larger clone just one base away, this may be a read error.

The V gene's germline CDR1 is SGHNT and CDR2 YYREEE (reference sequence). The CDR3 sequence is 16 residues long. Trimming pared 4 bases from V and 4 bases from J, leaving 20 bases between. Whole-study results and caveats: Compared with benign nodules, malignant thyroid tumors were reported to have significantly higher TCR beta diversity in both blood and tumor.

No patient had received any treatment before thyroid surgery. Sequencing was performed on blood. The rearrangement joins TRBV5-4 to TRBJ1-1, with a tentative D call TRBD1 (5 bases). The TCR sequence derives from a female donor with papillary thyroid cancer or a benign thyroid nodule (not recorded which). Some clones in this sample may be carry-over from other donors' samples. CDR3 bases: TGTGCCAGCAGCCCCTGGACATGGGCCGTCGGCACTGAAGCTTTCTTT. The encoded protein is CASSPWTWAVGTEAFF.